The 8 T cell receptor beta chains below were found in one sample sequenced in a study of cytotoxic CD8 clonotypes in ibrutinib-treated CLL (dated by TCRdb to about 2021). In light of the paper, this sample's time point label describes: approximately eleven months on ibrutinib. The receptor library was made with the immunoSEQ multiplex PCR assay. What TCRdb holds here is the immuneACCESS table cut down to in-frame rearrangements. Part of the clones is not present; checked against another copy, under half of the missing clones reflect an unresolved V gene, and the others are unexplained. The sample includes tens of thousands of clones, with less than 60% observed a single time. The ten largest account for approximately 15% of the sample. The sample was PBMCs, taken after 12 months of ibrutinib treatment. The receptors were gathered from a human donor with chronic lymphocytic leukemia.

Relative to its sample, this clone is medium-sized (0.01 to 0.1%). The J gene is TRBJ1-1, the V gene TRBV5-6; TRBD1 matches at 8 bases. After removal of 4 bases from V and 2 bases from J, the junction contained 4 bases not matched to a gene. The CDR3 spans 14 residues. CDR1 and CDR2 (germline): SGHDT, YYEEEE. The CDR3 DNA sequence: TGTGCCAGCAGCGACGGGACAGGAAACACTGAAGCTTTCTTT. Its translation is CASSDGTGNTEAFF.

This clone is large. The chain recombines TRBV2 with TRBJ1-1, with D perhaps TRBD1 (6 bases). V shed 3 bases and J shed 3 bases, with 17 bases lying between them. In germline, CDR1 is SNHLY, CDR2 FYNNEI. The length of the CDR3 is 16 residues. The CDR3 here is CASSDVGGVFYTEAFF. Written as DNA, the CDR3 is TGTGCCAGCAGTGACGTCGGGGGCGTTTTCTACACTGAAGCTTTCTTT. Together with reference TRBV2 and TRBJ1-1, the CDR3 gives the full variable domain: EPEVTQTPSHQVTQMGQEVILRCVPISNHLYFYWYRQILGQKVEFLVSFYNNEISEKSEIFDDQFSVERPDGSNFTLKIRSTKLEDSAMYFCASSDVGGVFYTEAFFGQGTRLTVV.

This clone has more than one count but fewer than ten. The V gene is TRBV30, the J gene TRBJ1-5; tentatively, D is TRBD1 (6 bases). From germline, CDR1 is GTSNPN and CDR2 SVGIG (reference sequence). The CDR3 length is 13 residues. With 4 bases removed from V and 2 bases from J, the gap between germline ends came to 9 bases. The CDR3 region has the DNA TGTGCCTGGACGGCAGGGGGCAATCAGCCCCAGCATTTT. This translates into CAWTAGGNQPQHF. Full variable domain (remainder filled in from reference TRBV30 and TRBJ1-5): SQTIHQWPATLVQPVGSPLSLECTVEGTSNPNLYWYRQAAGRGLQLLFYSVGIGQISSEVPQNLSASRPQDRQFILSSKKLLLSDSGFYLCAWTAGGNQPQHFGDGTRLSIL.

The V and J genes are TRBV7-6 and TRBJ2-1; 7 bases fit TRBD2. J was trimmed by 8 bases and V by 0 bases; bases with no gene match: 16. Per germline, CDR1 SGHVS and CDR2 FNYEAQ. The CDR3 is 18 residues long. In nucleotides, the CDR3 is TGTGCCAGCAGCTTAGCCCCATTTAGTGGGAGGGCCAACGATGAGCAGTTCTTC. Translation gives CASSLAPFSGRANDEQFF.

This rearrangement joins TRBV9 to TRBJ2-1; a weak D match, TRBD2 (6 bases). The CDR3 runs 14 residues. The V end was cut by 4 bases, the J end by 14 bases, with 22 bases between. Germline V lookup: CDR1 SGDLS, CDR2 YYNGEE. The CDR3 region is CASSPPGLYERKFF. The DNA of the CDR3 is TGTGCCAGCAGCCCCCCGGGACTTTATGAGAGGAAGTTCTTC.

The chain combines TRBV9 with TRBJ2-7, with 11 bases matching TRBD2. Trimming removed 3 bases from V and 4 bases from J; junction bases left unmatched: 6. CDR3 size: 15 residues. Germline V CDR1 and CDR2: SGDLS, YYNGEE. The CDR3 DNA follows: TGTGCCAGCAGCGACACTAGCGGGAGTTGGTACGAGCAGTACTTC. Translation: CASSDTSGSWYEQYF.

The chain uses TRBV5-6 and TRBJ1-4; a possible D gene is TRBD1 (6 bases). The CDR3 length is 18 residues. CDR1 and CDR2 from the germline V gene are SGHDT and YYEEEE. V was pared by 4 bases and J by 2 bases, with 21 bases between. The CDR3 DNA follows: TGTGCCAGCAGCAGGGGCGGCGGGGGCTATACTACTAATGAAAAACTGTTTTTT. Its protein product is CASSRGGGGYTTNEKLFF.

This clone was observed a few times. V is TRBV6-1 and J is TRBJ2-7; D perhaps matches TRBD1 (6 bases). The CDR3 length is 11 residues. Trimming shortened V by 4 bases and J by 7 bases, and 8 bases separated the two germline ends. Germline lookup yields CDR1 MNHNS and CDR2 SASEGT. CDR3 residues: CASSATGEQYF. CDR3 DNA sequence: TGTGCCAGCAGTGCTACAGGGGAGCAGTACTTC.